These 4 T cell receptor beta chains were sequenced from one sample in a study of cytomegalovirus exposure and HLA in healthy donors. It was with 60 Vbeta and 13 Jbeta primers that the PCR ran. The assay was immunoSEQ multiplex PCR, and TCRdb's table has in-frame clones only and misses some. There are about 170,000 clones in the sample, with 1% to 1.5% held by the top ten. The sequencing input was PBMCs. The receptor set was obtained from a woman aged 60 to 75 in good health and CMV-seronegative.

The V and J genes are TRBV12-5 and TRBJ2-1, with D hard to call. Per germline, CDR1 LGHNT and CDR2 FRNRAP. The CDR3 totals 11 residues. Trimming took 3 bases from V and 9 from J, leaving 6 bases between them. Written as DNA, the CDR3 is TGTGCTAGTGGTTTAGAGGTTGAGCAGTTCTTC. Protein: CASGLEVEQFF.

The chain employs TRBV11-2 and TRBJ2-1, with TRBD2 identical over 9 bases. The CDR3 is 17 amino acids. The germline CDR1 and CDR2 sequences are SGHAT and FQNNGV. Trimming removed 4 bases from V and 5 bases from J; junction bases left unmatched: 12. CDR3 protein: CASSSQLLAGANNEQFF. The CDR3, as DNA: TGTGCCAGCAGCTCCCAGCTACTAGCGGGTGCTAACAATGAGCAGTTCTTC.

This chain uses TRBV27 with TRBJ2-7, with unresolved D. V lost 1 base and J 6 bases, leaving 13 bases between the germline ends. The germline V gene has CDR1 MNHEY and CDR2 SMNVEV (reference sequence). The CDR3 loop spans 14 amino acids. The CDR3 nucleotides are TGTGCCAGCAGTTTATATCAGACTTCATCCGAGCAGTACTTC. Its protein product is CASSLYQTSSEQYF.

The chain combines TRBV18 with TRBJ2-7, with D possibly matching TRBD2 (5 bases). The germline V and J ends were trimmed by 6 bases and 5 bases, with 17 bases remaining between them. The CDR3 runs to 14 residues. Germline V gene sequence: CDR1 KGHSH, CDR2 LQKENI. CDR3 sequence reads: CASSTNSVGDEQYF. In nucleotides, the CDR3 is TGTGCCAGCTCTACCAATAGCGTAGGTGACGAGCAGTACTTC.